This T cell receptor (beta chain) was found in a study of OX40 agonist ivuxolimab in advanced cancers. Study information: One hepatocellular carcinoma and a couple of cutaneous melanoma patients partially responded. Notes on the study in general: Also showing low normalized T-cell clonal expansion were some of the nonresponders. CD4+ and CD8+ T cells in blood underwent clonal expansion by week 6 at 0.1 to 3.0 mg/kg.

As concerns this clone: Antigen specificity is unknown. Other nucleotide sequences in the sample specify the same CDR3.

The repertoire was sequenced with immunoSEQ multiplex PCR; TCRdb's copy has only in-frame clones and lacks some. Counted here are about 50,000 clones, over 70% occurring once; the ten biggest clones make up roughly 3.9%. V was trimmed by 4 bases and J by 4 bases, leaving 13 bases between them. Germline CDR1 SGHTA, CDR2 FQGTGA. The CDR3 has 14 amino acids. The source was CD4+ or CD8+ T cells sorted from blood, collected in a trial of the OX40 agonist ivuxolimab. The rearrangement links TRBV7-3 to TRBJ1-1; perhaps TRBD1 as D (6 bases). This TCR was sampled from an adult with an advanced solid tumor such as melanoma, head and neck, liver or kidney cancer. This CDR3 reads CASSSRGGGTEAFF. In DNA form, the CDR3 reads TGTGCCAGCAGCTCAAGGGGGGGCGGCACTGAAGCTTTCTTT.